Sequencing of this T cell receptor beta chain was carried out in a study of T-cell memory formation after mild COVID-19 (dated by TCRdb to the early 2020s). Background on the whole study: TCR sequence clusters from the two donors were found to be largely donor specific. Longitudinal TCRalpha and TCRbeta repertoire sequencing tracked T-cell clones expanding and contracting after mild COVID-19 in a couple of donors. The cohort was made up of two young adult volunteers, one female and one male, who were previously healthy.

Reads for this sample came from an Illumina NovaSeq 6000. TCRalpha and TCRbeta cDNA libraries were constructed by 5'RACE with constant-segment primers, with sample barcodes and unique molecular identifiers being introduced. Trizol reagent was used to extract RNA from every sample. Library amplification was performed in two PCR steps, and a second sample barcode and Illumina TruSeq adapters were introduced in the second step. Libraries were sequenced on an Illumina NovaSeq with 2 x 150 bp paired-end reads. The authors' pipeline ran thus. Demultiplexing of reads and collapsing into UMI-guided consensus sequences were performed with migec v1.2.7. With mixcr v2.1.11, UMI consensuses were aligned to TRA and TRB V and J templates and assembled into clonotypes. A clonotype was counted as expanded or contracted only when both edgeR and NoisET called the clonotype significant, with the noise models trained on biological replicates. For edgeR calls, a false discovery rate-adjusted p below 0.01 and a log2 fold-change threshold of 1 were applied. As an exploratory analysis of dynamics, max-normalized trajectories of the 1000 most abundant clonotypes were examined by PCA with hierarchical clustering. Each responding clone was given a CD4 or CD8 phenotype based on the CD4+ and CD8+ repertoires, which had been sequenced separately. The public reads were reprocessed in TCRdb via fastp at Q25 and MiXCR, keeping in-frame beta chains. Merged by CDR3 protein, the rows form single entries marked with the most common genes and DNA. None of the V and J calls come from the authors' own analysis; TCRdb made them. For this sample the table gives around 200,000 distinct CDR3 sequences, of which more than 8% were detected only once. The ten largest clones represent around 3.4% of the sample.

This clonotype was seen more than once but under ten times. Its antigen target is currently unknown. Base qualities are missing; no much larger clone stands one base away. Broad study findings and their caveats: The study included only a couple of mild cases, and larger cohorts that include severe cases with pre-infection samples were judged to be necessary. Some responding clones were detected in pre-infection memory, suggesting pre-existing cross-reactive memory T cells joined the SARS-CoV-2 response. Balanced CD4/CD8 phenotypes were observed for clones contracting from day 15 to 85, whereas a bias towards CD4+ was observed for a second wave of clones expanding from day 15 to 37. Contracting CD4+ clones appeared mostly in the CM and EM memory subsets, whereas CD8+ clones were enriched in EMRA. SARS-CoV-2 specificity of the second-wave clones peaking on day 37 was not confirmed.

The CDR3 numbers 13 residues from cysteine through phenylalanine. This entry keeps only the CDR3 DNA: 39 bases, framed from base 1. The CDR1 and CDR2 encoded by the germline V gene are SGHTA and FQGNSA. V and J lose 2 bases and 2 bases, and a span of 6 bases separates them. Ficoll-Paque density gradient centrifugation was the method used to isolate PBMCs. The sequence is built from TRBV7-2 and TRBJ1-2; no D gene call is confident. The sample consisted of PBMCs or a T cell subset sorted from them (not recorded which). This TCR was sampled from a man in his late teens or twenties who had mild COVID-19 (a few samples of this study predate the infection). The sample titles of this study are shuffled in the database, so cell type and time point are left out; the donor was told from shared clones. The sequenced DNA: TGTGCCAGCAGCTTATCCCCCAACTATGGCTACACCTTC. It encodes CASSLSPNYGYTF.